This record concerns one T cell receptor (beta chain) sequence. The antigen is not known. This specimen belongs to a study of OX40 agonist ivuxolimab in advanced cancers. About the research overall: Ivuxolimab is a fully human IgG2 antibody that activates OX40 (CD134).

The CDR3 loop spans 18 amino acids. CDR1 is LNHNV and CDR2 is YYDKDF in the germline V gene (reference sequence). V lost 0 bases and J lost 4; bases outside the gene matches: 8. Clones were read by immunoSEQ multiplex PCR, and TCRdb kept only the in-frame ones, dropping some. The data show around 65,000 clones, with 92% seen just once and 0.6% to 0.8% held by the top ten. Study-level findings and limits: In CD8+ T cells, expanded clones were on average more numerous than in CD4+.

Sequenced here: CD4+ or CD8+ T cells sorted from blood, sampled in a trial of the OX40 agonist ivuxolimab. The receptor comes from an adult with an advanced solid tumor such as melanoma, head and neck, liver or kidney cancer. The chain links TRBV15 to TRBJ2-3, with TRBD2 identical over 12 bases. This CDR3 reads CATSRDHPSSGRADTQYF. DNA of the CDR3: TGTGCCACCAGCAGAGACCATCCCTCTAGCGGGAGGGCAGATACGCAGTATTTT.